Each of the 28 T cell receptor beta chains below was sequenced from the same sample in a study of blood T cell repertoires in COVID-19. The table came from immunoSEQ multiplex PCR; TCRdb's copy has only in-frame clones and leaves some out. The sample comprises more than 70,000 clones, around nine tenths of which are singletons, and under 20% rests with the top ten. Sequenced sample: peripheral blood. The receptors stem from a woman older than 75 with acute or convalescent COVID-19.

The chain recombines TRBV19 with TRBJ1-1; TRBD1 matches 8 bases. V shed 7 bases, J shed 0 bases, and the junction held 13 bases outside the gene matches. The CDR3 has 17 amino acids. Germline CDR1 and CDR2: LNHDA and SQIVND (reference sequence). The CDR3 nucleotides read TGTGCCAGTACCAGGGAGACAGGGGCATGGATGAACACTGAAGCTTTCTTT. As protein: CASTRETGAWMNTEAFF.

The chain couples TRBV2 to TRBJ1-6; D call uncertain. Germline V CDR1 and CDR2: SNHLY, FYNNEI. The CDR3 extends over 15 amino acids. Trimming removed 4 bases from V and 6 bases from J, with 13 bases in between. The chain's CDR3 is CASSATGMSNSPLHF. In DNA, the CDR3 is TGTGCCAGCAGTGCCACGGGGATGAGTAATTCACCCCTCCACTTT.

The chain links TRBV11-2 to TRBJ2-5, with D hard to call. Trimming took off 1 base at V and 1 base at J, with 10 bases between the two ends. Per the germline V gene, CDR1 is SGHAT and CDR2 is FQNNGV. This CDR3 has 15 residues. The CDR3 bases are TGTGCCAGCAGCTTAGGCGCAGGTTTCCAAGAGACCCAGTACTTC. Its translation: CASSLGAGFQETQYF.

CDR3 sequence (DNA): TGTGCCAGCAGTCCACACAGGGGGCTGGCGAACACTGAAGCTTTCTTT. Translating it yields CASSPHRGLANTEAFF. This chain joins TRBV27 and TRBJ1-1; TRBD1 matches 9 bases. The CDR3 contains 16 residues. The germline gives CDR1 MNHEY, CDR2 SMNVEV (reference sequence). Unmatched junction bases numbered 8, after V lost 5 bases and J lost 1 base.

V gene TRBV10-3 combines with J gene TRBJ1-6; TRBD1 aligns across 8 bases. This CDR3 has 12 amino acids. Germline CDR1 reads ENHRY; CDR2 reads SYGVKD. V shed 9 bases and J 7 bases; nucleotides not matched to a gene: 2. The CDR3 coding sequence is TGTGCCATACGACAGGGGAATTCACCCCTCCACTTT. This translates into CAIRQGNSPLHF.

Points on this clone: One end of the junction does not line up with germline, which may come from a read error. The CDR3 region has the DNA TGTGCCAGCTCAGCGCTACAGGGAACCAAAAACATTCAGTACTTT. Translating gives CASSALQGTKNIQYF. The chain joins TRBV18 to TRBJ2-4; tentatively, D is TRBD1 (6 bases). Germline lookup yields CDR1 KGHSH and CDR2 LQKENI. The CDR3 is 15 residues long.

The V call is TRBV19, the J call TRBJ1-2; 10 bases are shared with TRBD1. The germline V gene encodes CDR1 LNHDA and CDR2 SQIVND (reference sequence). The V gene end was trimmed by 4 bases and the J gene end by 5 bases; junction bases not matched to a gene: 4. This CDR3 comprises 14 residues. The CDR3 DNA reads TGTGCCAGTAGTACGGACAGGGGGAGGTATGGCTACACCTTC. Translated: CASSTDRGRYGYTF.

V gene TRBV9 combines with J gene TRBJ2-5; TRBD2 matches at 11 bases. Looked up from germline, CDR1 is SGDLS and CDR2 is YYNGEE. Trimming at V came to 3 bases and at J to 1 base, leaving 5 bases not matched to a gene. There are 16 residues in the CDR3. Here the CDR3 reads CASSADTSGGQETQYF. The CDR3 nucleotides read TGTGCCAGCAGCGCAGACACTAGCGGGGGCCAAGAGACCCAGTACTTC.

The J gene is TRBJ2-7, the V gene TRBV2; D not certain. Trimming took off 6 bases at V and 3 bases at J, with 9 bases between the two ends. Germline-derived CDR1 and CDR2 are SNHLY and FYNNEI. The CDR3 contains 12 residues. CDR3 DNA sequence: TGTGCCAGCAGCGACTGGAGCTACGAGCAGTACTTC. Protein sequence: CASSDWSYEQYF.

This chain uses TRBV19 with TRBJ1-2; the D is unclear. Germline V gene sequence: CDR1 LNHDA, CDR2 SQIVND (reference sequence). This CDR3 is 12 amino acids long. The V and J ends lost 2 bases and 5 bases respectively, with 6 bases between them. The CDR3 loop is CASSITGYGYTF. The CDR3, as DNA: TGTGCCAGTAGTATAACGGGTTATGGCTACACCTTC. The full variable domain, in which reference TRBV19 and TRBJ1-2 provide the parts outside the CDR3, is DGGITQSPKYLFRKEGQNVTLSCEQNLNHDAMYWYRQDPGQGLRLIYYSQIVNDFQKGDIAEGYSVSREKKESFPLTVTSAQKNPTAFYLCASSITGYGYTFGSGTRLTVV.

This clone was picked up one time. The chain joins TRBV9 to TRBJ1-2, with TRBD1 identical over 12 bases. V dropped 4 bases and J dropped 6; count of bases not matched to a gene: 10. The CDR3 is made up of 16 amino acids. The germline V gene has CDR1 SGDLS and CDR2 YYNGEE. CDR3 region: CASSQGQGAWMDGYTF. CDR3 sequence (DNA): TGTGCCAGCAGCCAGGGACAGGGGGCTTGGATGGATGGCTACACCTTC.

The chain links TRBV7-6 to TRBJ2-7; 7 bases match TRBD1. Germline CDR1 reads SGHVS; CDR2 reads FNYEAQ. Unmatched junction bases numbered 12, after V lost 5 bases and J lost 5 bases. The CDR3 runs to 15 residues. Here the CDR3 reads CASSPDATGLHEQYF. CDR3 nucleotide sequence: TGTGCCAGCAGCCCGGATGCGACAGGGCTCCACGAGCAGTACTTC. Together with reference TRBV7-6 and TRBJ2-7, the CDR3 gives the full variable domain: GAGVSQSPRYKVTKRGQDVALRCDPISGHVSLYWYRQALGQGPEFLTYFNYEAQQDKSGLPNDRFSAERPEGSISTLTIQRTEQRDSAMYRCASSPDATGLHEQYFGPGTRLTVT.

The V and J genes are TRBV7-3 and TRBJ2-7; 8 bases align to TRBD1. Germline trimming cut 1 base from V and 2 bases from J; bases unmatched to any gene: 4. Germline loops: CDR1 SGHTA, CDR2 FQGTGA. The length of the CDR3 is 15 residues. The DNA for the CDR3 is TGTGCCAGCAGCTTAAGAGGACAGGGCCCCTACGAGCAGTACTTC. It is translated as CASSLRGQGPYEQYF.

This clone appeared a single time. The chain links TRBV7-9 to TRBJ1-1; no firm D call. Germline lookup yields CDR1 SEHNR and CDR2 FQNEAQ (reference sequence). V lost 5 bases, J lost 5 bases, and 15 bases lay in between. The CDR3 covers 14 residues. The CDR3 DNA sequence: TGTGCCAGCAGCCATAACCTGTATCGGACTGAAGCTTTCTTT. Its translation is CASSHNLYRTEAFF.

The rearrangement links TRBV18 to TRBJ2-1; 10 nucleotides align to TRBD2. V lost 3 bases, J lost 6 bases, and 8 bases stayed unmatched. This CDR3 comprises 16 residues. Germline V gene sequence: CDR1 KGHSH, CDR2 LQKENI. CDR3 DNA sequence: TGTGCCAGCTCACCCCTCCTAGCGGGGGACCCCAATGAGCAGTTCTTC. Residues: CASSPLLAGDPNEQFF.

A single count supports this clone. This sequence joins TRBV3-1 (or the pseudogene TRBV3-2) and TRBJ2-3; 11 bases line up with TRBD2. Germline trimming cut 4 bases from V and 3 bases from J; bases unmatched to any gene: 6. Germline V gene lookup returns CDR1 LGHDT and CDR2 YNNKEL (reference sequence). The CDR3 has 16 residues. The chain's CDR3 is CASSLISGGATDTQYF. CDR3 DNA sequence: TGTGCCAGCAGCCTTATTAGCGGGGGGGCGACAGATACGCAGTATTTT.

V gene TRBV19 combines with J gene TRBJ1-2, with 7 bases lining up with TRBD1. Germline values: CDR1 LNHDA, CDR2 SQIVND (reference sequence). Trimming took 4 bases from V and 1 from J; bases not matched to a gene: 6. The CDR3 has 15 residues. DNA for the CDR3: TGTGCCAGTAGTACGGGGACAGCCAATAACTATGGCTACACCTTC. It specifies CASSTGTANNYGYTF. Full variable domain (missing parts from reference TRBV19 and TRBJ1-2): DGGITQSPKYLFRKEGQNVTLSCEQNLNHDAMYWYRQDPGQGLRLIYYSQIVNDFQKGDIAEGYSVSREKKESFPLTVTSAQKNPTAFYLCASSTGTANNYGYTFGSGTRLTVV.

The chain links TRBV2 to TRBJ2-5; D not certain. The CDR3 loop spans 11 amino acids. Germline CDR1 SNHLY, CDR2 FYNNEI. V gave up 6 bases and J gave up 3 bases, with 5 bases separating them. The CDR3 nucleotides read TGTGCCAGCAGCCCCGAAGAGACCCAGTACTTC. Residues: CASSPEETQYF.

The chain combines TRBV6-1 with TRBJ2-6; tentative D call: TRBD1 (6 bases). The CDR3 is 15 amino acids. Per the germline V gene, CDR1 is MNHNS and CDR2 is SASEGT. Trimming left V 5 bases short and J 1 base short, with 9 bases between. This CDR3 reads CASSPRGSGANVLTF. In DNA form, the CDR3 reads TGTGCCAGCAGTCCGAGGGGGTCTGGGGCCAACGTCCTGACTTTC.

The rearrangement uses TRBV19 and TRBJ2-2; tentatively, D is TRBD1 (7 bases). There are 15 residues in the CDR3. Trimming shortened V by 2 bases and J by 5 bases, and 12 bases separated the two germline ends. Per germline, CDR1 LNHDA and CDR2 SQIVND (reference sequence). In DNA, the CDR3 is TGTGCCAGTAGTATACAGGGGGGTTTAACCGGGGAGCTGTTTTTT. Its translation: CASSIQGGLTGELFF.

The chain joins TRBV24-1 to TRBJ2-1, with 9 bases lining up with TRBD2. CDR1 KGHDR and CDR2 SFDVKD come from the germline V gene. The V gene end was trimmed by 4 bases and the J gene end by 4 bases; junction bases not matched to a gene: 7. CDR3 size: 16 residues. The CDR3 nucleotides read TGTGCCACCAGTGAGGGGAGCGGGGGGCCTTACAATGAGCAGTTCTTC. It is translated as CATSEGSGGPYNEQFF.

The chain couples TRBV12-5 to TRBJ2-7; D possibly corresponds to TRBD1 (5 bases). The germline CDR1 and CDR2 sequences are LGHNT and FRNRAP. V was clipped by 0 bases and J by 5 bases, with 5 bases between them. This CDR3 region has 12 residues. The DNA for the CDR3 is TGTGCTAGTGGTTTGGTGACAGACGAGCAGTACTTC. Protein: CASGLVTDEQYF.

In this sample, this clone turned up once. As DNA, the CDR3 is TGTGCCAGCAGCTTGGGACAGGGGGTATCGGGCAATCAGCCCCAGCATTTT. It specifies CASSLGQGVSGNQPQHF. This chain joins TRBV7-8 and TRBJ1-5, with 11 bases lining up with TRBD1. Losses at the gene ends were 3 bases for V and 2 bases for J; bases not matched to a gene: 6. The germline V gene encodes CDR1 SGHVS and CDR2 FQNEAQ. The CDR3 length is 17 residues.

Here the CDR3 DNA reads TGTGCCAGCAGGCCACGGGGAGCAGCTGAAGCTTTCTTT. Translated, it gives CASRPRGAAEAFF. The chain carries TRBV12-3 or TRBV12-4 and TRBJ1-1; D is unresolved. This CDR3 comprises 13 residues. Trimming removed 6 bases from V and 6 bases from J, with 14 bases in between.

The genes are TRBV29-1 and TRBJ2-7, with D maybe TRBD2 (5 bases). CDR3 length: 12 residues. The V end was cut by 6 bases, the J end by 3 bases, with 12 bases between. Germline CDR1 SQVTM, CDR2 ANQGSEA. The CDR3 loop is CSVLLGVYEQYF. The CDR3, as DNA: TGCAGCGTCCTTCTCGGGGTCTACGAGCAGTACTTC.

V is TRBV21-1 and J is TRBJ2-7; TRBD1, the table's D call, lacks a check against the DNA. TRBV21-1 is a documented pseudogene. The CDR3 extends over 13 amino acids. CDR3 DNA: TGTGCCAGCAGCAGCGACAGCGCCTACGAGCAGTACTTC. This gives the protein CASSSDSAYEQYF.

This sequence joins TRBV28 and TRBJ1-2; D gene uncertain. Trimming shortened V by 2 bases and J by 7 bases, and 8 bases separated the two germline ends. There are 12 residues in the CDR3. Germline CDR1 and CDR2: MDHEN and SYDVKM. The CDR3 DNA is TGTGCCAGCAGTTTACGACTCTCTGGCTACACCTTC. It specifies CASSLRLSGYTF.

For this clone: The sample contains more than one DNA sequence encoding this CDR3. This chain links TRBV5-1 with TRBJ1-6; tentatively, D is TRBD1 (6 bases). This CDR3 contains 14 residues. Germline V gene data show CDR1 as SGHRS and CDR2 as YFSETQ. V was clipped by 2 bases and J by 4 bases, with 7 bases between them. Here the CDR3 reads CASSLGGYNSPLHF. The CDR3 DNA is TGCGCCAGCAGCTTAGGGGGTTATAATTCACCCCTCCACTTT.